These 18 T cell receptor beta chains share one sample of origin, sequenced in a study of Graves' ophthalmopathy and Graves' hyperthyroidism. Beta-chain TCR CDR3 regions were amplified from RNA transcripts. An opening RT-PCR round employed HTBI primers and preceded a second-round multiplex PCR. One entry per CDR3 protein results from TCRdb running MiXCR on the multiplex PCR reads. The repertoire holds about 740,000 distinct CDR3 sequences, with 40% as singletons. Sequenced material: peripheral blood. Every receptor here comes from an adult man with Graves' ophthalmopathy.

The chain is built from TRBV20-1 and TRBJ1-4; 8 bases line up with TRBD1. After removal of 5 bases from V and 7 bases from J, the junction contained 9 bases not matched to a gene. CDR1 DFQATT and CDR2 SNEGSKA come from the germline V gene (reference sequence). CDR3 length equals 14 residues. The CDR3 nucleotides read TGCAGTGCTCATGGACAGGGTATCATTGAAAAACTGTTTTTT. Translating gives CSAHGQGIIEKLFF.

This clonotype was observed at least ten times. The chain joins TRBV20-1 to TRBJ1-1; 8 positions agree with TRBD1. The CDR3 has 14 amino acids. Germline V gene sequence: CDR1 DFQATT, CDR2 SNEGSKA (reference sequence). V was pared by 5 bases and J by 5 bases, with 10 bases of the junction left unmatched. The CDR3 spells CSALGQGSATEAFF. For the CDR3, the DNA is TGCAGTGCTCTAGGACAGGGCTCCGCGACTGAAGCTTTCTTT.

The chain is built from TRBV25-1 and TRBJ1-2; the D gene is possibly TRBD1 (5 bases). Trimming cost V 6 bases and J 7 bases, with 21 bases left between them. The germline V gene has CDR1 MGHDK and CDR2 SYGVNS. The CDR3 covers 15 residues. CDR3 protein: CASSLDARAVFGYTF. The DNA for the CDR3 is TGTGCCAGCAGCTTGGATGCCAGGGCGGTATTTGGCTACACCTTC.

The chain employs TRBV29-1 and TRBJ1-1; possibly TRBD1 for D (6 bases). The CDR3 length is 12 residues. Between the trimmed V and J ends, which lost 5 bases and 8 bases, there was a span of 15 bases. The V gene's germline CDR1 is SQVTM and CDR2 ANQGSEA. This CDR3 reads CSVLGAVREAFF. The CDR3 nucleotides read TGCAGCGTTCTGGGGGCGGTGAGGGAAGCTTTCTTT.

V gene TRBV20-1 combines with J gene TRBJ2-5, with D tentatively TRBD2 (7 bases). In germline, CDR1 is DFQATT, CDR2 SNEGSKA (reference sequence). This CDR3 has 16 amino acids. V lost 0 bases to trimming and J lost 1 base, with 15 bases between them. CDR3 loop: CSAREPPGGAQETQYF. The DNA for the CDR3 is TGCAGTGCTAGAGAACCCCCTGGGGGGGCCCAAGAGACCCAGTACTTC.

About this clonotype: A much more abundant neighbour one base away suggests this may be a read error. This chain links TRBV29-1 with TRBJ1-1; the D is unclear. CDR1 is SQVTM and CDR2 is ANQGSEA in the germline V gene. Trimming took off 7 bases at V and 3 bases at J, with 15 bases between the two ends. This CDR3 comprises 13 residues. CDR3 sequence (DNA): TGCAGCGCCCAAAGGAGGGATCACACTGAAGCTTTCTTT. Amino acid sequence: CSAQRRDHTEAFF.

The DNA of the CDR3 is TGTGCCAGCAGCTTAGAGGGTCAGAGGGTTCAATATCGAGAATCTGGGGCCAACGTCCTGACTTTC. The encoded protein is CASSLEGQRVQYRESGANVLTF. V is TRBV7-9 and J is TRBJ2-6, with D possibly TRBD2 on 5 matching bases. CDR1 SEHNR and CDR2 FQNEAQ come from the germline V gene (reference sequence). This CDR3 is 22 amino acids long. Trimming pared 1 base from V and 1 base from J, leaving 26 bases between.

This clonotype was detected a few times. The gene calls are TRBV11-2 and TRBJ2-7; TRBD2 might be the D (6 bases). This CDR3 is built from 15 residues. The V end was cut by 8 bases, the J end by 3 bases, with 20 bases between. Per germline, CDR1 SGHAT and CDR2 FQNNGV. Here the CDR3 reads CASGTQGWGGYEQYF. The CDR3 DNA reads TGTGCCAGCGGGACTCAGGGCTGGGGTGGCTACGAGCAGTACTTC.

The chain uses TRBV20-1 and TRBJ2-7; D gene uncertain. CDR1 and CDR2 (germline): DFQATT, SNEGSKA (reference sequence). V shed 3 bases and J shed 2 bases, with 11 bases lying between them. CDR3 length: 13 residues. CDR3 loop: CSASRTDTYEQYV. The CDR3 nucleotides are TGCAGTGCTAGCAGAACAGACACCTACGAGCAGTACGTC.

This chain uses TRBV14 with TRBJ1-6; D unresolved. The CDR3 runs to 13 residues. Germline V gene lookup returns CDR1 SGHDN and CDR2 FVKESK. The V and J ends lost 0 bases and 10 bases respectively, with 7 bases between them. The CDR3 region has the DNA TGTGCCAGCAGCCAAGATCCCCGGTCACCCCTCCACTTT. Its protein is CASSQDPRSPLHF.

This clonotype was seen once. The rearrangement uses TRBV4-2 and TRBJ1-1, with D possibly being TRBD1 (5 bases). Germline lookup yields CDR1 LGHNA and CDR2 YNFKEQ. This CDR3 comprises 19 residues. V dropped 3 bases and J dropped 0 bases, with 23 bases sitting between them. CDR3: CASSHPRMTGRAMNTEAFF. For the CDR3, the DNA is TGTGCCAGCAGCCACCCGAGGATGACGGGCAGGGCCATGAACACTGAAGCTTTCTTT.

The J gene is TRBJ1-5, the V gene TRBV29-1; TRBD1 agrees at 9 bases. Germline CDR1 is SQVTM and CDR2 is ANQGSEA. V lost 6 bases to trimming and J lost 3 bases; unmatched junction nucleotides: 9. The length of the CDR3 is 15 residues. In DNA form, the CDR3 reads TGCAGCGTGGGCTACGGGACAGGGAACAATCAGCCCCAGCATTTT. Protein sequence: CSVGYGTGNNQPQHF.

There are a few counts of this clonotype. The V gene is TRBV20-1, the J gene TRBJ1-4; TRBD1 might be the D (5 bases). Trimming left V 0 bases short and J 4 bases short, with 18 bases between. The CDR3 runs 17 residues. Germline lookup yields CDR1 DFQATT and CDR2 SNEGSKA (reference sequence). CDR3: CSARDTGHAGFNEKLFF. The CDR3 bases are TGCAGTGCTAGAGATACAGGACACGCGGGATTTAATGAAAAACTGTTTTTT.

This clonotype was found a few times. V gene TRBV7-9 combines with J gene TRBJ2-7, with D unclear. The germline gives CDR1 SEHNR, CDR2 FQNEAQ (reference sequence). This CDR3 has 15 amino acids. V lost 2 bases and J 0 bases, leaving 11 bases between the germline ends. CDR3 amino acids: CASSLSASSSYEQYF. As DNA, the CDR3 is TGTGCCAGCAGCTTAAGTGCCTCTAGCTCCTACGAGCAGTACTTC.

On this clonotype: This clone may be a read error of a much larger clone one base away. The J gene is TRBJ1-2, the V gene TRBV9; 9 bases match TRBD1. The CDR3 length is 14 residues. Germline CDR1 reads SGDLS; CDR2 reads YYNGEE. The DNA of the CDR3 is TGTGCCGGCAGCGAGGGGACAGGGACCTATGGCTACACCTTC. It codes for CAGSEGTGTYGYTF. Based on the CDR3 plus reference TRBV9 and TRBJ1-2, the full variable domain is DSGVTQTPKHLITATGQRVTLRCSPRSGDLSVYWYQQSLDQGLQFLIQYYNGEERAKGNILERFSAQQFPDLHSELNLSSLELGDSALYFCAGSEGTGTYGYTFGSGTRLTVV.

The table lists this clonotype with many counts. V usage is TRBV24-1 and J usage is TRBJ2-5; the D is unclear. The CDR3 has 14 residues. The germline CDR1 and CDR2 sequences are KGHDR and SFDVKD. V was pared by 4 bases and J by 2 bases, with 10 bases between. CDR3 sequence reads: CATSDRTEQETQYF. Written as DNA, the CDR3 is TGTGCCACCAGTGACCGGACCGAGCAAGAGACCCAGTACTTC.

Comment on this clonotype: The germline gene is not matched at one end of the junction; a read error may be the cause. This sequence joins TRBV10-3 and TRBJ2-7, with TRBD1 identical over 9 bases. Germline V lookup: CDR1 ENHRY, CDR2 SYGVKD. The CDR3 has 15 amino acids. Here the CDR3 reads CASSQRTGAFSEQYF. Written as DNA, the CDR3 is TGTGCCAGCAGTCAACGGACAGGGGCGTTTTCCGAGCAGTACTTC.

The chain has TRBV25-1 and TRBJ2-7; D gene ambiguous. CDR3 length equals 15 residues. Germline lookup yields CDR1 MGHDK and CDR2 SYGVNS. Trimming removed 7 bases from V and 2 bases from J, with 18 bases in between. As DNA, the CDR3 is TGTGCCAGCACTCGACGCCTGGACGGAACCTACGAGCAGTACTTC. It codes for CASTRRLDGTYEQYF.